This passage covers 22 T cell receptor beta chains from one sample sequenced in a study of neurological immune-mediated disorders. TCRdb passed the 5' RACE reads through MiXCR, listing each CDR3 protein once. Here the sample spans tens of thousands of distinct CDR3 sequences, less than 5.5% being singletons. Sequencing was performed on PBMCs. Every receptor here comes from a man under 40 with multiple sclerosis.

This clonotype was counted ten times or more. The CDR3 coding sequence is TGTGCCAGCAGTAAGACAGGGGGCGGTAAAGCCGGGGAGCTGTTTTTT. It codes for CASSKTGGGKAGELFF. This chain joins TRBV12-3 or TRBV12-4 and TRBJ2-2; 10 positions agree with TRBD1. V shed 5 bases, J shed 6 bases, and the junction held 9 bases outside the gene matches. The CDR3 totals 16 residues.

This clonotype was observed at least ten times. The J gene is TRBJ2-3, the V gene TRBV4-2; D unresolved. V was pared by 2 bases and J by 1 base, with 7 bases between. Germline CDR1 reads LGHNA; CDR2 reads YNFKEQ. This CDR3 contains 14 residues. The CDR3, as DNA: TGTGCCAGCAGCCAAAGTTTGGGCACAGATACGCAGTATTTT. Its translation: CASSQSLGTDTQYF.

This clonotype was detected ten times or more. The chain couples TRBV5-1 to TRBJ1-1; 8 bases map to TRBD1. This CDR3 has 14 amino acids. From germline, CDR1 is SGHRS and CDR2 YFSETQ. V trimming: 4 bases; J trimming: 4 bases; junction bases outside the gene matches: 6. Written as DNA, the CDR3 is TGCGCCAGCAGCACCAGGGGGCAGGGCACTGAAGCTTTCTTT. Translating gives CASSTRGQGTEAFF.

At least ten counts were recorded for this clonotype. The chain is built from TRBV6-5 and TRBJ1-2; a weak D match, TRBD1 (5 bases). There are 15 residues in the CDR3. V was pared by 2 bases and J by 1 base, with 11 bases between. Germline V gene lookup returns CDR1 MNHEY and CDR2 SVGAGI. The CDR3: CASSYGGRINYGYTF. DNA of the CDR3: TGTGCCAGCAGTTACGGGGGACGGATTAACTATGGCTACACCTTC.

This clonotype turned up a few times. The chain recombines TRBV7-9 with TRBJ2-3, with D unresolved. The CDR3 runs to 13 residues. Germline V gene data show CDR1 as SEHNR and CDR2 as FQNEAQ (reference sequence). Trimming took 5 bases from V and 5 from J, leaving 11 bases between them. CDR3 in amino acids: CASSQERQDTQYF. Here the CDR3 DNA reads TGTGCCAGCAGCCAGGAAAGGCAAGATACGCAGTATTTT. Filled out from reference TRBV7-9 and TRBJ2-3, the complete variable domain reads DTGVSQNPRHKITKRGQNVTFRCDPISEHNRLYWYRQTLGQGPEFLTYFQNEAQLEKSRLLSDRFSAERPKGSFSTLEIQRTEQGDSAMYLCASSQERQDTQYFGPGTRLTVL.

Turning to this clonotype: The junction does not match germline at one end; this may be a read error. The CDR3 region is CASSEGARGQPQNF. Here the CDR3 DNA reads TGTGCCAGCAGTGAAGGGGCCAGGGGGCAGCCCCAGAATTTT. The chain combines TRBV6-1 with TRBJ1-5; 8 bases match TRBD1. The CDR3 length is 14 residues. The germline V gene encodes CDR1 MNHNS and CDR2 SASEGT.

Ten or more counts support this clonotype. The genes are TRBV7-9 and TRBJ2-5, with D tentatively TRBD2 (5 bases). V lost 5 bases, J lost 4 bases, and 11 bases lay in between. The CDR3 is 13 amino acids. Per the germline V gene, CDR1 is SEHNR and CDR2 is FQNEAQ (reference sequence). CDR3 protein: CASSPLVGETQYF. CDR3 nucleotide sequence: TGTGCCAGCAGCCCACTAGTAGGAGAGACCCAGTACTTC. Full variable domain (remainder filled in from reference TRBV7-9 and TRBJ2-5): DTGVSQNPRHKITKRGQNVTFRCDPISEHNRLYWYRQTLGQGPEFLTYFQNEAQLEKSRLLSDRFSAERPKGSFSTLEIQRTEQGDSAMYLCASSPLVGETQYFGPGTRLLVL.

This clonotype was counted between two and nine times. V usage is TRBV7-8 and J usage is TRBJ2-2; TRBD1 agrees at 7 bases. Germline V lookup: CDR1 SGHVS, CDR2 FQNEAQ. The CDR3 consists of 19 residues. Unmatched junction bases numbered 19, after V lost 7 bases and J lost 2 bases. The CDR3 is CASTRNPGTDFTNTGELFF. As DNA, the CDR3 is TGTGCCAGCACCCGGAACCCCGGGACAGACTTTACTAACACCGGGGAGCTGTTTTTT.

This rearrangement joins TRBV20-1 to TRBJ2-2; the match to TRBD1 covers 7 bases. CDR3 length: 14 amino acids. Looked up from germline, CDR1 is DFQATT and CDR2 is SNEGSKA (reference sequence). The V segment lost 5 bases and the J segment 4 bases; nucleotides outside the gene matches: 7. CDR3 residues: CSAEGARITGELFF. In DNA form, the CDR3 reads TGCAGTGCTGAGGGGGCGCGTATCACCGGGGAGCTGTTTTTT.

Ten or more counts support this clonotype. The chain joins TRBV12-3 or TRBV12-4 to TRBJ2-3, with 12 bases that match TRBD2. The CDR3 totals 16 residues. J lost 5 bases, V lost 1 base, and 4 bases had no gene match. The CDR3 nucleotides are TGTGCCAGCAGTTTAGGCCTAGCGGGGGGGGTAGATACGCAGTATTTT. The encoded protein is CASSLGLAGGVDTQYF.

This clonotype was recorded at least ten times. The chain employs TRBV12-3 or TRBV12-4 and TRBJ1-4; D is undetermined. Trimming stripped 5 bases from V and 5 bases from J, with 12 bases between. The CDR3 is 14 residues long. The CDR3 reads CASSPGSSNEKLFF. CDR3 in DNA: TGTGCCAGCAGTCCGGGATCAAGCAATGAAAAACTGTTTTTT.

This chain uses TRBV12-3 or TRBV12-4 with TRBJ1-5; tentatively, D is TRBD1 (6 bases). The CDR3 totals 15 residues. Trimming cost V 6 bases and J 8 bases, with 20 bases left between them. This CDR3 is CASSRQDGGRKPQHF. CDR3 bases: TGTGCCAGCAGCCGACAGGATGGTGGGAGAAAGCCCCAGCATTTT.

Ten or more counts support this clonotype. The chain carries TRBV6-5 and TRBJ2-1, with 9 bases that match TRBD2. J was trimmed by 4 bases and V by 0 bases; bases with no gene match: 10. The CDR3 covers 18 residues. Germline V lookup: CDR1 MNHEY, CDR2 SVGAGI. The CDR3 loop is CASSYSIQSSGTYNEQFF. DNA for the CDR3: TGTGCCAGCAGTTACTCGATCCAGTCTAGCGGGACTTACAATGAGCAGTTCTTC.

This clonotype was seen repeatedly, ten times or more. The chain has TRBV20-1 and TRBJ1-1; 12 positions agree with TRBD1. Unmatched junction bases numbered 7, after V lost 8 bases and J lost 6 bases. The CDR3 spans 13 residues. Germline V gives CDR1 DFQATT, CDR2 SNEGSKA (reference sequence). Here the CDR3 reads CSTKGQGASEAFF. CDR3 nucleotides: TGCAGTACGAAGGGACAGGGGGCTTCTGAAGCTTTCTTT.

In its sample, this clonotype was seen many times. CDR3 region: CASSGTGSINYGYTF. CDR3 nucleotides: TGCGCCAGCAGCGGAACCGGGAGCATAAACTATGGCTACACCTTC. The V call is TRBV5-1, the J call TRBJ1-2; D is undetermined. CDR3 length: 15 amino acids. Trimming took off 4 bases at V and 2 bases at J, with 15 bases between the two ends. Germline-derived CDR1 and CDR2 are SGHRS and YFSETQ.

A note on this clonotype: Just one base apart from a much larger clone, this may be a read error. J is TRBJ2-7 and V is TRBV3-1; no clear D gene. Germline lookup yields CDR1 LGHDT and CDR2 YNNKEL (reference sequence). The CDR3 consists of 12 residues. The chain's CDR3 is CASNQRAYEQYF. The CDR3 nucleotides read TGTGCCAGCAACCAACGTGCCTACGAGCAGTACTTC.

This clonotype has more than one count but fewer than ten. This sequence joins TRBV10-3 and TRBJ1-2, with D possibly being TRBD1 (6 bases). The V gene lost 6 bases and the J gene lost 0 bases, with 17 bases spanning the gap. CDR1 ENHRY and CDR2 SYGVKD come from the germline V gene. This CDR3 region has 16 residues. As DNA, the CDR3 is TGTGCCATCAGCGAGGGGGTTACAGGCACTAACTATGGCTACACCTTC. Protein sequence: CAISEGVTGTNYGYTF.

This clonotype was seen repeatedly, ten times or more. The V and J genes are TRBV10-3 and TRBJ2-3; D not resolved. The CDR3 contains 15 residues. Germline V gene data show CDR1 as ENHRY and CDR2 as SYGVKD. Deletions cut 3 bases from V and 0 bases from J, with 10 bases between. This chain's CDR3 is CAISDESRSTDTQYF. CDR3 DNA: TGTGCCATCAGTGATGAAAGTCGTAGCACAGATACGCAGTATTTT.

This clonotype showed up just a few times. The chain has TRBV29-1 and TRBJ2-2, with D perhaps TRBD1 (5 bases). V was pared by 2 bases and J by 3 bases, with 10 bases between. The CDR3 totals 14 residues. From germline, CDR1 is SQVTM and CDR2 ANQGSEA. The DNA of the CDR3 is TGCAGCGTTGAATGGCAGGGCGACACCGGGGAGCTGTTTTTT. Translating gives CSVEWQGDTGELFF.

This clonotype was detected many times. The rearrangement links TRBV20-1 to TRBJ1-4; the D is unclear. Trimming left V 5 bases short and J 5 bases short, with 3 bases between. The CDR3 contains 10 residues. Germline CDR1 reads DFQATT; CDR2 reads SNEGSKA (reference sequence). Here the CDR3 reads CSASNEKLFF. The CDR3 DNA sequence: TGCAGTGCTTCCAATGAAAAACTGTTTTTT.

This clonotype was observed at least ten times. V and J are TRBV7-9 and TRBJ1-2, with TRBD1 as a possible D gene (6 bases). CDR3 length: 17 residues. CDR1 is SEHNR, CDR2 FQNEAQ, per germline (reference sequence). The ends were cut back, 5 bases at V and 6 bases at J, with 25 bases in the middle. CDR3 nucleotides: TGTGCCAGCAGCGAAAACTCAGGGCAAGGGGGGAATGATGGCTACACCTTC. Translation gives CASSENSGQGGNDGYTF.

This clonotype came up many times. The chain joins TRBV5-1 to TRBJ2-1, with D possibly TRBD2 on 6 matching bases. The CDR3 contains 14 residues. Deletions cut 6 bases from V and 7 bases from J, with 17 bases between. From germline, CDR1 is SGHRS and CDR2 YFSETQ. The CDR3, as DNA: TGCGCCAGCAAAGGCGGCAGGGAGGTGAATGAGCAGTTCTTC. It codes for CASKGGREVNEQFF. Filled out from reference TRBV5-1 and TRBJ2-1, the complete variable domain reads KAGVTQTPRYLIKTRGQQVTLSCSPISGHRSVSWYQQTPGQGLQFLFEYFSETQRNKGNFPGRFSGRQFSNSRSEMNVSTLELGDSALYLCASKGGREVNEQFFGPGTRLTVL.